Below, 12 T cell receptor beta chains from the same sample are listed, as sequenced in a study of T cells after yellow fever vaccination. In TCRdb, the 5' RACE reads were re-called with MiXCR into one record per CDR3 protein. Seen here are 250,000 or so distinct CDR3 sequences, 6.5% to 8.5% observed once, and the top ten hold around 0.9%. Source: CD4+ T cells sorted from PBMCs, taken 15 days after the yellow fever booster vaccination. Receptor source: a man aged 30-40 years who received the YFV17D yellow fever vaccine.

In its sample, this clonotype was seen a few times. The CDR3 sequence is CASSEVRDRGYEQYF. The CDR3 nucleotides read TGTGCCAGCAGTGAAGTAAGGGACAGGGGCTACGAGCAGTACTTC. The V gene is TRBV6-1, the J gene TRBJ2-7; 10 bases fit TRBD1. The CDR3 spans 15 residues. V lost 1 base to trimming and J lost 3 bases; unmatched junction nucleotides: 3. Germline-derived CDR1 and CDR2 are MNHNS and SASEGT.

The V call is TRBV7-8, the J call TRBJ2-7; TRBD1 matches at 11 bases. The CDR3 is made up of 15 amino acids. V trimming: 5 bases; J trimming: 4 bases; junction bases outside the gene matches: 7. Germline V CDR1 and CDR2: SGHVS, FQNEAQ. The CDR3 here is CASSRRDRGAYEQYF. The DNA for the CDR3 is TGTGCCAGCAGCCGAAGGGACAGGGGGGCTTACGAGCAGTACTTC.

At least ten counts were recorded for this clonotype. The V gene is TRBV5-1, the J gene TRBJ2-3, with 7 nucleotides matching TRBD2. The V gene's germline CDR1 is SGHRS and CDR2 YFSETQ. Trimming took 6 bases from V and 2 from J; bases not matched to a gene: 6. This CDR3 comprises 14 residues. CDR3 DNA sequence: TGCGCCAGCAAGGCGGGAGCCCCCACAGATACGCAGTATTTT. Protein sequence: CASKAGAPTDTQYF.

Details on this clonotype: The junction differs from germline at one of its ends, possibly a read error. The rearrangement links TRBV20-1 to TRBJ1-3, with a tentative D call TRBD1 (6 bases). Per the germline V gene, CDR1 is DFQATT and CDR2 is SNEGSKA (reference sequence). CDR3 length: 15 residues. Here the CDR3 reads CCAGGGASRGNTIYF. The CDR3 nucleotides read TGCTGTGCGGGGGGCGGGGCTTCGAGAGGAAACACCATATATTTT.

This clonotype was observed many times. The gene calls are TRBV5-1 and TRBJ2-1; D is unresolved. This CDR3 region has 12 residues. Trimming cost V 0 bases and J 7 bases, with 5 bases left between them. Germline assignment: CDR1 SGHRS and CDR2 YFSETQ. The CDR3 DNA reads TGCGCCAGCAGCTTGGGGGCTAATGAGCAGTTCTTC. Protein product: CASSLGANEQFF.

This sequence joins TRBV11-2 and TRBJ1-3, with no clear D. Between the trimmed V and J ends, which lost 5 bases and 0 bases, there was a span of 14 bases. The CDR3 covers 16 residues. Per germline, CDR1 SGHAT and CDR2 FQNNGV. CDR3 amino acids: CASSRIEVLSGNTIYF. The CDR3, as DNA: TGTGCCAGCAGCCGGATTGAGGTTCTCTCTGGAAACACCATATATTTT.

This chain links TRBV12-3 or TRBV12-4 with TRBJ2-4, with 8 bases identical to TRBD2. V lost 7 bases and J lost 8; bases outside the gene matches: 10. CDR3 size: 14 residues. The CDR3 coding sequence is TGTGCCAGCACCCAGGGGTCCGGGGGGGACATTCAGTACTTC. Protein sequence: CASTQGSGGDIQYF.

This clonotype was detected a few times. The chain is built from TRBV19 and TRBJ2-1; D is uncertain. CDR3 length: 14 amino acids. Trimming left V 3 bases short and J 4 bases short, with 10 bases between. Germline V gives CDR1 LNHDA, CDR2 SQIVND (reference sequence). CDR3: CASSIPFRYNEQFF. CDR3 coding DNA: TGTGCCAGTAGTATTCCCTTTCGGTACAATGAGCAGTTCTTC.

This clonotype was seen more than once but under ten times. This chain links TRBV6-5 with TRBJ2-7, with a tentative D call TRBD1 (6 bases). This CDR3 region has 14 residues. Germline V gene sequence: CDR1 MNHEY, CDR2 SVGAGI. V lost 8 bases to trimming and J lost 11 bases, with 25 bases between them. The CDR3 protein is CASVETGPTGVEYF. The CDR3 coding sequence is TGTGCCAGCGTTGAGACAGGCCCTACCGGCGTGGAGTACTTC.

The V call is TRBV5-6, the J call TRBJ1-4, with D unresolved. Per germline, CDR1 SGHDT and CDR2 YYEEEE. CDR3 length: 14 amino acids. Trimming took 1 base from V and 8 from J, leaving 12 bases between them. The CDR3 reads CASSLLRESEKLFF. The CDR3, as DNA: TGTGCCAGCAGCTTGTTGCGCGAGAGCGAAAAACTGTTTTTT.

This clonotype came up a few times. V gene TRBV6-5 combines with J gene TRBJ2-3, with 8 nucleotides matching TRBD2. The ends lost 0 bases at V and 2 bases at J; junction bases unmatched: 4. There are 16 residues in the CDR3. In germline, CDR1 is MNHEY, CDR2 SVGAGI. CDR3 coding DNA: TGTGCCAGCAGTTACTCAGGACTAGCTCCCACAGATACGCAGTATTTT. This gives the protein CASSYSGLAPTDTQYF.

The CDR3 region has the DNA TGTGCCAGCAGCTTAGCTAGCGGGAGCGAGACCCAGTACTTC. It specifies CASSLASGSETQYF. The V call is TRBV7-8, the J call TRBJ2-5; 9 bases match TRBD2. The CDR3 extends over 14 amino acids. Germline V gives CDR1 SGHVS, CDR2 FQNEAQ. V was pared by 0 bases and J by 5 bases, with 1 base of the junction left unmatched. The variable domain in full, completed from reference TRBV7-8 and TRBJ2-5, reads GAGVSQSPRYKVAKRGQDVALRCDPISGHVSLFWYQQALGQGPEFLTYFQNEAQLDKSGLPSDRFFAERPEGSVSTLKIQRTQQEDSAVYLCASSLASGSETQYFGPGTRLLVL.